These 2 T cell receptor beta chains came from one sample sequenced in a study of identical twins. Each CDR3 protein is one row after TCRdb ran MiXCR on the 5' RACE reads. This sample carries approximately 890,000 distinct CDR3 sequences, 9% to 15% of them seen once, and the ten largest clones take 1.5% to 2%. The data were also submitted as part of a second study, on yellow fever vaccine responses in identical twins.

Sequencing was performed on PBMCs. These receptors came from a woman younger than 30 in good health.

The chain couples TRBV11-2 to TRBJ2-3; maybe TRBD2 (7 bases). CDR1 is SGHAT and CDR2 is FQNNGV in the germline V gene. The CDR3 is 14 amino acids. Trimming pared 4 bases from V and 5 bases from J, leaving 13 bases between. The CDR3 DNA follows: TGTGCCAGCAGCTCCTGGGGGGGCGTAGATACGCAGTATTTT. It yields the protein CASSSWGGVDTQYF.

This clonotype was recorded a few times. This chain uses TRBV20-1 with TRBJ2-1; D gene unclear. Germline CDR1 and CDR2: DFQATT and SNEGSKA (reference sequence). This CDR3 is 14 amino acids long. Deletions cut 0 bases from V and 8 bases from J, with 14 bases between. Here the CDR3 DNA reads TGCAGTGCTAGAGATTTCACAAAACGGTATGAGCAGTTCTTC. This codes for CSARDFTKRYEQFF.